The 7 T cell receptor beta chains in this list originate from one sample, sequenced in a study of cytomegalovirus exposure and HLA in healthy donors. The study ran its PCR with 60 Vbeta and 13 Jbeta primers. Profiled with immunoSEQ multiplex PCR; TCRdb holds only in-frame clones, not every one. Among approximately 210,000 clones listed, about 77% were seen once. What was sequenced was PBMCs. These receptors were taken from a woman aged 30 to 39 in good health and CMV-seropositive.

This clone was observed a few times. The DNA for the CDR3 is TGTGCCAGCAAACAGGGTACCGCTGAAGCTTTCTTT. It codes for CASKQGTAEAFF. V and J are TRBV5-4 and TRBJ1-1; possibly TRBD1 for D (6 bases). V was trimmed by 6 bases and J by 6 bases, leaving 12 bases between them. CDR3 length equals 12 residues. Germline assignment: CDR1 SGHNT and CDR2 YYREEE (reference sequence).

This clone was seen a few times. This chain links TRBV18 with TRBJ2-7, with 9 nucleotides matching TRBD1. Germline values: CDR1 KGHSH, CDR2 LQKENI. V was pared by 6 bases and J by 6 bases, with 6 bases of the junction left unmatched. The CDR3 extends over 13 amino acids. This CDR3 reads CASSRDREGEQYF. The CDR3 coding sequence is TGTGCCAGCTCCCGGGACAGGGAGGGCGAGCAGTACTTC.

CDR3 DNA sequence: TGTGCCAGCAGCTTAGTACCGGATGAGCAGTTCTTC. This gives the protein CASSLVPDEQFF. This chain uses TRBV7-2 with TRBJ2-1; D not certain. Per germline, CDR1 SGHTA and CDR2 FQGNSA. The CDR3 is 12 residues long. Trimming pared 1 base from V and 8 bases from J, leaving 6 bases between.

DNA of the CDR3: TGTGCCAGTAGCGAACTAGGGACAGGGGGCAAAGCTTTCTTT. Its translation: CASSELGTGGKAFF. This sequence joins TRBV19 and TRBJ1-1; 12 bases are shared with TRBD1. CDR1 LNHDA and CDR2 SQIVND come from the germline V gene (reference sequence). With V trimmed by 6 bases and J by 9 bases, 8 bases remained unmatched. The CDR3 extends over 14 amino acids.

This clone was seen more than once but under ten times. The chain has TRBV28 and TRBJ2-7, with 12 nucleotides matching TRBD2. The CDR3 spans 21 residues. V dropped 2 bases and J dropped 0; count of bases not matched to a gene: 17. Germline lookup yields CDR1 MDHEN and CDR2 SYDVKM. CDR3 bases: TGTGCCAGCAGTTTACCCGGGACTAGCGGGCTCGCACCTAGTGGCTCCTACGAGCAGTACTTC. It encodes CASSLPGTSGLAPSGSYEQYF.

This clone appeared a single time. This chain joins TRBV19 and TRBJ2-5; D perhaps matches TRBD2 (5 bases). Germline-derived CDR1 and CDR2 are LNHDA and SQIVND (reference sequence). Between the trimmed V and J ends, which lost 6 bases and 1 base, there was a span of 15 bases. The CDR3 loop spans 15 amino acids. The CDR3 loop is CASRPNSRGQETQYF. The CDR3 DNA is TGTGCCAGTAGACCCAACTCCCGGGGCCAAGAGACCCAGTACTTC.

This chain uses TRBV5-1 with TRBJ2-6, with no clear D. CDR3 length: 17 residues. V was shortened by 0 bases and J by 2 bases, with 12 bases between the two germline ends. Germline V gives CDR1 SGHRS, CDR2 YFSETQ. CDR3 in amino acids: CASSLATSPTGANVLTF. DNA of the CDR3: TGCGCCAGCAGCTTGGCGACAAGTCCCACTGGGGCCAACGTCCTGACTTTC.